This is a list of T cell receptor beta chains from one sample in a study of blood T cell repertoires in COVID-19. The method was immunoSEQ multiplex PCR; TCRdb's version includes in-frame clones alone and lacks a portion of them. This table holds around 100,000 clones, roughly 85% found once. Sequencing was carried out using peripheral blood. All receptors come from a woman between 65 and 79 years old with active or convalescent COVID-19. Both conserved end residues are part of each CDR3. The D gene is left open where the match is weak. The size field is filled for only some rows; it gives once, few, many or a size class.

clone size: few; D gene: TRBD1; J gene: TRBJ1-2; V gene: TRBV9; CDR3 protein: CASSVVGTGGYGYTF; CDR3 DNA: TGTGCCAGCAGCGTCGTTGGGACAGGGGGCTATGGCTACACCTTC
clone size: -; D gene: TRBD2; J gene: TRBJ2-1; V gene: TRBV5-1; CDR3 protein: CASSLGLAGGLGRNEQFF; CDR3 DNA: TGCGCCAGCAGCCTAGGACTAGCGGGAGGACTGGGTCGGAATGAGCAGTTCTTC
clone size: -; D gene: TRBD2; J gene: TRBJ2-7; V gene: TRBV5-5; CDR3 protein: CASSQTSGNPDEQYF; CDR3 DNA: TGTGCCAGCAGCCAAACTAGCGGTAACCCGGACGAGCAGTACTTC
clone size: -; D gene: -; J gene: TRBJ1-1; V gene: TRBV18; CDR3 protein: CASLRGGINTEAFF; CDR3 DNA: TGTGCCAGCCTAAGGGGGGGGATCAACACTGAAGCTTTCTTT
clone size: -; D gene: TRBD1; J gene: TRBJ1-6; V gene: TRBV28; CDR3 protein: CASSPGTVYINSPLHF; CDR3 DNA: TGTGCCAGCAGCCCCGGGACAGTCTACATTAATTCACCCCTCCACTTT
clone size: -; D gene: TRBD2; J gene: TRBJ2-7; V gene: TRBV7-2; CDR3 protein: CASSNLLRGGPHEQYF; CDR3 DNA: TGTGCCAGCAGCAACCTCTTACGGGGGGGCCCCCACGAGCAGTACTTC
clone size: -; D gene: -; J gene: TRBJ1-5; V gene: TRBV4-3; CDR3 protein: CASSPGEGSNQPQHF; CDR3 DNA: TGCGCCAGCAGCCCCGGGGAGGGTAGCAATCAGCCCCAGCATTTT
clone size: -; D gene: -; J gene: TRBJ2-1; V gene: TRBV28; CDR3 protein: CASSSLSAIMTSLLYGEQFF; CDR3 DNA: TGTGCCAGCAGTTCGCTAAGCGCAATAATGACTAGTCTCCTTTATGGTGAGCAGTTCTTC
clone size: few; D gene: -; J gene: TRBJ1-2; V gene: TRBV11-2; CDR3 protein: CASSLDLAGNGYTF; CDR3 DNA: TGTGCCAGCAGCTTAGATTTGGCAGGGAACGGCTACACCTTC
clone size: -; D gene: TRBD1; J gene: TRBJ2-3; V gene: TRBV3-1/TRBV3-2; CDR3 protein: CATRRQGVTDTQYF; CDR3 DNA: TGTGCCACGAGGAGACAGGGGGTCACAGATACGCAGTATTTT
clone size: -; D gene: -; J gene: TRBJ1-6; V gene: TRBV7-2; CDR3 protein: CASSLFARGTDSPLHF; CDR3 DNA: TGTGCCAGCAGCTTATTTGCCAGGGGTACAGATTCACCCCTCCACTTT
clone size: -; D gene: -; J gene: TRBJ2-1; V gene: TRBV7-2; CDR3 protein: CASSLEYSNEQFF; CDR3 DNA: TGTGCCAGCAGCTTAGAGTACAGCAATGAGCAGTTCTTC
clone size: -; D gene: -; J gene: TRBJ2-1; V gene: TRBV30; CDR3 protein: CAWTRGSKYNEQFF; CDR3 DNA: TGTGCCTGGACCCGGGGGAGCAAATACAATGAGCAGTTCTTC
clone size: -; D gene: -; J gene: TRBJ1-1; V gene: TRBV2; CDR3 protein: CASSARENTEAFF; CDR3 DNA: TGTGCCAGCAGTGCCCGGGAGAACACTGAAGCTTTCTTT
clone size: -; D gene: TRBD1; J gene: TRBJ1-2; V gene: TRBV4-1; CDR3 protein: CASNWDRGLGYTF; CDR3 DNA: TGCGCCAGTAATTGGGACAGGGGGCTTGGCTACACCTTC
clone size: -; D gene: -; J gene: TRBJ2-7; V gene: TRBV10-3; CDR3 protein: CAISGGQDRYTYEQYF; CDR3 DNA: TGTGCCATCAGTGGGGGTCAGGACAGATATACCTACGAGCAGTACTTC
clone size: -; D gene: TRBD1; J gene: TRBJ2-1; V gene: TRBV24-1; CDR3 protein: CATDRGYNEQFF; CDR3 DNA: TGTGCCACCGACAGGGGCTACAATGAGCAGTTCTTC
clone size: -; D gene: -; J gene: TRBJ2-6; V gene: TRBV30; CDR3 protein: CAWRYGRLSGANVLTF; CDR3 DNA: TGTGCCTGGAGATACGGCAGACTCTCTGGGGCCAACGTCCTGACTTTC
clone size: few; D gene: TRBD2; J gene: TRBJ2-1; V gene: TRBV5-4; CDR3 protein: CASSLQRGDNEQFF; CDR3 DNA: TGTGCCAGCAGCTTGCAGCGGGGGGACAATGAGCAGTTCTTC
clone size: -; D gene: -; J gene: TRBJ1-2; V gene: TRBV14; CDR3 protein: CASSQDVAGGYTF; CDR3 DNA: TGTGCCAGCAGCCAAGATGTGGCAGGAGGCTACACCTTC
clone size: -; D gene: -; J gene: TRBJ1-2; V gene: TRBV7-3; CDR3 protein: CASSLTAGAGYGYTF; CDR3 DNA: TGTGCCAGCAGCTTAACGGCGGGGGCGGGCTATGGCTACACCTTC
clone size: -; D gene: -; J gene: TRBJ1-1; V gene: TRBV6-2/TRBV6-3; CDR3 protein: CASSSGTEAFF; CDR3 DNA: TGTGCCAGCAGTTCGGGGACTGAAGCTTTCTTT
clone size: -; D gene: -; J gene: TRBJ2-3; V gene: TRBV9; CDR3 protein: CASSESPPSGPPDTQYF; CDR3 DNA: TGTGCCAGCAGCGAGAGCCCCCCCAGCGGGCCCCCAGATACGCAGTATTTT
clone size: -; D gene: -; J gene: TRBJ1-1; V gene: TRBV2; CDR3 protein: CASSEEVGTEAFF; CDR3 DNA: TGTGCCAGCAGTGAAGAAGTCGGCACTGAAGCTTTCTTT
clone size: -; D gene: -; J gene: TRBJ1-2; V gene: TRBV5-5; CDR3 protein: CASSLARALSDGYTF; CDR3 DNA: TGTGCCAGCAGCTTGGCCCGAGCTCTCTCGGATGGCTACACCTTC
clone size: few; D gene: -; J gene: TRBJ2-5; V gene: TRBV6-6; CDR3 protein: CASSWSQETQYF; CDR3 DNA: TGTGCCAGCAGTTGGAGTCAAGAGACCCAGTACTTC
clone size: once; D gene: TRBD1; J gene: TRBJ2-1; V gene: TRBV5-4; CDR3 protein: CASSLEPGGYNEQFF; CDR3 DNA: TGTGCCAGCAGCTTGGAGCCAGGGGGTTACAATGAGCAGTTCTTC
clone size: -; D gene: -; J gene: TRBJ2-2; V gene: TRBV15; CDR3 protein: CATSFGNTGELFF; CDR3 DNA: TGTGCCACCAGCTTCGGGAACACCGGGGAGCTGTTTTTT